Reported below is one TCR beta chain. Its antigen is currently unknown. The sample comes from a study of T cells in Graves' hyperthyroidism and ophthalmopathy. Researchers took RNA transcripts and amplified the TCR beta CDR3 regions from them. First-round RT-PCR with HTBI primers amplified the TCR CDR3 region. TCRdb processed the multiplex PCR reads anew with MiXCR; each CDR3 protein has one entry. Here the sample spans a few hundred thousand distinct CDR3 sequences, around 45% being singletons. Patients with uncontrolled infections, other autoimmune diseases, pregnancy or lactation were excluded. Broader study findings: Onset of ophthalmopathy came a median roughly 6.4 months after the model predicted it. Within blood appeared most thyroid clonotypes that had expanded above 0.001.

The CDR3 extends over 14 amino acids. Losses at the gene ends were 6 bases for V and 6 bases for J; bases not matched to a gene: 7. Germline loops: CDR1 MNHEY, CDR2 SVGAGI. The TCR originated in a woman aged 18-29 years with Graves' hyperthyroidism. The chain carries TRBV6-5 and TRBJ2-2; TRBD2 agrees at 7 bases. The source material was peripheral blood or thyroid tissue (not recorded which). Here the CDR3 DNA reads TGTGCCAGCAGGCACGGGAGCGGGGCCGGGGAGCTGTTTTTT. Its translation: CASRHGSGAGELFF.